This note documents a single T cell receptor beta chain sequence. The data were taken from a study of T cell changes during pregnancy in multiple sclerosis. The repertoire was sequenced with immunoSEQ multiplex PCR; TCRdb's copy has only in-frame clones and lacks some. In the table there are around 86,000 clones, 85% to 95% of which are singletons. The sample in question was peripheral blood, obtained in the first trimester of pregnancy. This receptor was identified in a female donor with multiple sclerosis, enrolled in a pregnancy study.

The chain's CDR3 is CAIRRDRGQETQYF. The CDR3 DNA reads TGTGCCATCCGCCGGGACAGGGGACAAGAGACCCAGTACTTC. The rearrangement uses TRBV10-3 and TRBJ2-5, with 10 bases lining up with TRBD1. The ends lost 8 bases at V and 2 bases at J; junction bases unmatched: 5. CDR3 length: 14 amino acids. Germline CDR1 is ENHRY and CDR2 is SYGVKD.